This TCR beta chain was obtained from a study of blood T cell repertoires in COVID-19. Study-level information: T cells, B-cell-depleted T cells, or PBMCs provided the cDNA or gDNA that served as material.

Trimming pared 7 bases from V and 1 base from J, leaving 10 bases between. The CDR3 length is 13 residues. The germline V gene has CDR1 MNHEY and CDR2 SVGAGI. Study processing details: Amplified reference gene primers provided the basis for estimating nucleated cell counts. This table comes from immunoSEQ multiplex PCR, and its TCRdb copy is limited to in-frame clones, with some not included. For V, J and clone size, that table is used; D and trimming come from the DNA. Among roughly 300,000 clones listed, around 80% were seen once. This clonotype was obtained from a woman between 45 and 65 years old with acute or convalescent COVID-19. The chain recombines TRBV6-5 with TRBJ1-2; D is possibly TRBD1 (6 bases). Sequenced input: peripheral blood. DNA of the CDR3: TGTGCCAGCATCGGCAGGGGTAACTATGGCTACACCTTC. This encodes CASIGRGNYGYTF.